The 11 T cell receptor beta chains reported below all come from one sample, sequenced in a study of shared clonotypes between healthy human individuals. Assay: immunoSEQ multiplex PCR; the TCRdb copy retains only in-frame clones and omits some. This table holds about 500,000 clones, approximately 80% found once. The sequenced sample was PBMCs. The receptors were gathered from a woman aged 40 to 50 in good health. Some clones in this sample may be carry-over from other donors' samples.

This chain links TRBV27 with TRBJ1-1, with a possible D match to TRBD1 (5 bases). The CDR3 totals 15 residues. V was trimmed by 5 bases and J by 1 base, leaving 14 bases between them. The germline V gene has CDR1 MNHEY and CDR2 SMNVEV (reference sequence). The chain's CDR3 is CASSPIRGRNTEAFF. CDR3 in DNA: TGTGCCAGCAGTCCTATTCGGGGCAGGAACACTGAAGCTTTCTTT.

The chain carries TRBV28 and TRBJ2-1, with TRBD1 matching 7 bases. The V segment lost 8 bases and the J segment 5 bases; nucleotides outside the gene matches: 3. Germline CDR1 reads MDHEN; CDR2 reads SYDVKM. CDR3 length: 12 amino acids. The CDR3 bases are TGTGCCAGCCAAGGGACAGACAATGAGCAGTTCTTC. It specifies CASQGTDNEQFF.

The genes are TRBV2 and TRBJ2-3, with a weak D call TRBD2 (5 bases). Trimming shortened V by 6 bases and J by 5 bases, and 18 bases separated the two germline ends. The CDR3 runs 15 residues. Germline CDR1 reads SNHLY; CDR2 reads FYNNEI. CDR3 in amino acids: CASRLTSLLGDTQYF. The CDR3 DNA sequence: TGTGCCAGCAGGCTCACTAGTCTCCTCGGAGATACGCAGTATTTT.

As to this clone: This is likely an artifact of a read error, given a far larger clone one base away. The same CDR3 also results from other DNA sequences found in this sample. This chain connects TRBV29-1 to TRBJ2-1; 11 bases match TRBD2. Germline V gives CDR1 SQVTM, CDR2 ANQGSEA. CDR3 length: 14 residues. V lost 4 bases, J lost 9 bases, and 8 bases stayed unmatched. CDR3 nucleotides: TGCAGCGTTGTACCCCTAGCGGGGGGTTTTGAGCAGTTCTTC. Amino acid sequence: CSVVPLAGGFEQFF.

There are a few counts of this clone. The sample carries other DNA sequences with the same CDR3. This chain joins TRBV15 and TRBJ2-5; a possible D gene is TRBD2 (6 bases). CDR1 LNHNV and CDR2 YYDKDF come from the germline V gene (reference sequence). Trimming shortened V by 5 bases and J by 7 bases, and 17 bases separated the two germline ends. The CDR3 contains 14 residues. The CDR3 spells CATSGAGSLGTQYF. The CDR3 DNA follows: TGTGCCACCAGCGGAGCGGGTAGTCTGGGGACCCAGTACTTC.

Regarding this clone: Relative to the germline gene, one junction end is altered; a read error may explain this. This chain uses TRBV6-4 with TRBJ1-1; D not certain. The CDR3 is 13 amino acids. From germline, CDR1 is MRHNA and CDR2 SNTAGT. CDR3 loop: CASSRTGNTEALF. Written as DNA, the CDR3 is TGTGCCAGCAGTAGGACGGGAAACACTGAAGCTCTCTTT.

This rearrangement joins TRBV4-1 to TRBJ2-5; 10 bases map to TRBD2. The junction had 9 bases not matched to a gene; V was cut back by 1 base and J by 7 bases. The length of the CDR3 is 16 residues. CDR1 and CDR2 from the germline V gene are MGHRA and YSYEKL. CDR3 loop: CASSQVYSGGARTQYF. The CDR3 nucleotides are TGCGCCAGCAGCCAAGTATACAGCGGGGGGGCCCGGACCCAGTACTTC.

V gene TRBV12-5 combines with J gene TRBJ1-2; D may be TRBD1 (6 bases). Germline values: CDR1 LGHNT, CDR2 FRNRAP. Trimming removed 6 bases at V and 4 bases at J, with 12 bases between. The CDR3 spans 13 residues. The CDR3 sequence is CASGSTGIYGYTF. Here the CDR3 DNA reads TGTGCTAGTGGATCTACAGGGATCTATGGCTACACCTTC. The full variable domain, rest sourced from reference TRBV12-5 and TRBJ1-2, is DARVTQTPRHKVTEMGQEVTMRCQPILGHNTVFWYRQTMMQGLELLAYFRNRAPLDDSGMPKDRFSAEMPDATLATLKIQPSEPRDSAVYFCASGSTGIYGYTFGSGTRLTVV.

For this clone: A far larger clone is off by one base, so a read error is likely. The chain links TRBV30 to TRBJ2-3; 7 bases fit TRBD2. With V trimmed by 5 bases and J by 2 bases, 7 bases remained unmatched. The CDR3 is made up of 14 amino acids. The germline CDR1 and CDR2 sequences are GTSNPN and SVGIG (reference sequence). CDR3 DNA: TGTGCCTGGGTTGGGGGGGGATCCACAGATACGCAGTATTTT. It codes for CAWVGGGSTDTQYF.

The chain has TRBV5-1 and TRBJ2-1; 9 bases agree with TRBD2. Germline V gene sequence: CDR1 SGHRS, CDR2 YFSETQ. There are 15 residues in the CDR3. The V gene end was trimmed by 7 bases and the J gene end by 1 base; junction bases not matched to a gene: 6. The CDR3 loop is CASVLGLASYNEQFF. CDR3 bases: TGCGCCAGCGTCCTCGGACTAGCGTCCTACAATGAGCAGTTCTTC.

This CDR3 reads CASSFNGLAGVTGELFF. The CDR3, as DNA: TGTGCCAGCAGCTTCAACGGACTAGCGGGAGTCACCGGGGAGCTGTTTTTT. The V gene is TRBV11-3, the J gene TRBJ2-2; TRBD2 matches 13 bases. The CDR3 consists of 17 residues. Germline-derived CDR1 and CDR2 are SGHNT and YENEEA. The V and J ends lost 3 bases and 4 bases, in that order; junction bases with no gene match: 5.